The 19 T cell receptor beta chains below come from one sample, sequenced in a study of blood T cells in healthy people across ages. Combining a sample-barcoded 5' primer with a J-beta primer mix, a second PCR ran for roughly 6 to 12 cycles. In TCRdb, the 5' RACE reads were re-called with MiXCR into one record per CDR3 protein. This table holds some 860,000 distinct CDR3 sequences, roughly three fifths found once. The sequenced sample consisted of blood. Source of these receptors: a man aged 35-49 years in good health.

This clonotype was counted a few times. This CDR3 reads CASGSPSGSINEQFF. Here the CDR3 DNA reads TGTGCCAGCGGTTCCCCTAGCGGGAGTATCAATGAGCAGTTCTTC. This chain uses TRBV12-3 or TRBV12-4 with TRBJ2-1, with 10 positions matching TRBD2. V was clipped by 8 bases and J by 6 bases; unmatched bases: 10. This CDR3 spans 15 amino acids.

This sequence joins TRBV7-2 and TRBJ2-7, with D unclear. The V and J ends lost 6 bases and 0 bases respectively, with 6 bases between them. The CDR3 consists of 12 residues. Germline lookup yields CDR1 SGHTA and CDR2 FQGNSA. As DNA, the CDR3 is TGTGCCAGCAGGGAGAGCTCCTACGAGCAGTACTTC. Its translation: CASRESSYEQYF.

V gene TRBV29-1 combines with J gene TRBJ1-2; TRBD1 aligns across 9 bases. The CDR3 length is 16 residues. Germline assignment: CDR1 SQVTM and CDR2 ANQGSEA. V gave up 0 bases and J gave up 4 bases; unmatched junction bases: 9. CDR3 nucleotides: TGCAGCGTTGAAGAATCGGTGGACAGGGGATCCTATGGCTACACCTTC. This translates into CSVEESVDRGSYGYTF.

This clonotype was detected ten times or more. The CDR3: CASSPNTGTGGAWETQYF. The CDR3 bases are TGCGCCAGCAGCCCCAACACCGGGACAGGGGGCGCATGGGAGACCCAGTACTTC. The V gene is TRBV4-3, the J gene TRBJ2-5, with 12 nucleotides matching TRBD1. This CDR3 region has 18 residues. CDR1 LGHNA and CDR2 YSLEER come from the germline V gene. J gave up 5 bases and V 4 bases, and 14 bases lay outside the gene matches.

The chain combines TRBV7-9 with TRBJ1-2; the D gene is possibly TRBD1 (5 bases). The germline V gene has CDR1 SEHNR and CDR2 FQNEAQ (reference sequence). This CDR3 has 14 amino acids. The V gene lost 6 bases and the J gene lost 4 bases, with 15 bases spanning the gap. CDR3 in amino acids: CASRLDSFPYGYTF. The CDR3 bases are TGTGCCAGCAGGCTTGACAGCTTCCCCTATGGCTACACCTTC. The whole variable domain, filled in from reference TRBV7-9 and TRBJ1-2, reads DTGVSQNPRHKITKRGQNVTFRCDPISEHNRLYWYRQTLGQGPEFLTYFQNEAQLEKSRLLSDRFSAERPKGSFSTLEIQRTEQGDSAMYLCASRLDSFPYGYTFGSGTRLTVV.

The chain combines TRBV27 with TRBJ2-5, with TRBD1 matching over 8 bases. J gave up 5 bases and V 6 bases, and 11 bases lay outside the gene matches. CDR3 size: 15 residues. Germline V gives CDR1 MNHEY, CDR2 SMNVEV (reference sequence). The CDR3 DNA reads TGTGCCAGCAGCCTCCGACAGGGGAGGAGGGAGACCCAGTACTTC. This gives the protein CASSLRQGRRETQYF.

The J gene is TRBJ2-1, the V gene TRBV9; 12 nucleotides agree with TRBD2. With V trimmed by 2 bases and J by 7 bases, 7 bases remained unmatched. The CDR3 runs to 16 residues. CDR1 SGDLS and CDR2 YYNGEE come from the germline V gene. The CDR3 DNA sequence: TGTGCCAGCAGCGTTACTAGCGGGGGGTCTCGGAATGAGCAGTTCTTC. It yields the protein CASSVTSGGSRNEQFF.

This sequence joins TRBV20-1 and TRBJ2-3; D not certain. CDR3 length: 12 amino acids. Per the germline V gene, CDR1 is DFQATT and CDR2 is SNEGSKA (reference sequence). Between the trimmed V and J ends, which lost 5 bases and 0 bases, there was a span of 6 bases. CDR3: CSAQTSTDTQYF. The CDR3 bases are TGCAGTGCTCAAACTAGCACAGATACGCAGTATTTT.

This clonotype was observed a few times. The CDR3 protein is CASSLGIGAQDGYTF. The CDR3 region has the DNA TGTGCCAGCAGCTTAGGTATAGGGGCGCAGGATGGCTACACCTTC. The chain employs TRBV7-9 and TRBJ1-2, with D possibly TRBD1 on 5 matching bases. In germline, CDR1 is SEHNR, CDR2 FQNEAQ (reference sequence). CDR3 size: 15 residues. Trimming removed 1 base from V and 6 bases from J, with 15 bases in between.

The chain joins TRBV28 to TRBJ2-5; no firm D call. The better agreement between TRBJ2-7 and the DNA end casts doubt on the J call. Germline CDR1 reads MDHEN; CDR2 reads SYDVKM. The CDR3 sequence is 11 residues long. The CDR3 nucleotides read TGTGCCAGCAGACTTACAGACGAGCAGTACTTC. This translates into CASRLTDEQYF.

The rearrangement joins TRBV3-1 to TRBJ1-1, with 7 bases aligning to TRBD1. There are 16 residues in the CDR3. The junction had 6 bases not matched to a gene; V was cut back by 1 base and J by 1 base. Germline V gives CDR1 LGHDT, CDR2 YNNKEL (reference sequence). CDR3 region: CASSQVLRQGNTEAFF. For the CDR3, the DNA is TGTGCCAGCAGCCAAGTACTGAGACAGGGGAACACTGAAGCTTTCTTT.

The chain joins TRBV28 to TRBJ2-4; 9 bases map to TRBD2. The J call may be incorrect, as the DNA end agrees better with TRBJ2-7. The CDR3 is 18 residues long. The germline gives CDR1 MDHEN, CDR2 SYDVKM. CDR3 bases: TGTGCCAGCAGTCTCATGCCCTTGGCCCTAGCGGGATTCTACGAGCAGTACTTC. It codes for CASSLMPLALAGFYEQYF.

This clonotype turned up a few times. This rearrangement joins TRBV7-2 to TRBJ2-7; D gene ambiguous. Germline loops: CDR1 SGHTA, CDR2 FQGNSA. The CDR3 loop spans 14 amino acids. Trimming left V 4 bases short and J 0 bases short, with 10 bases between. CDR3 amino acids: CASSYQPSSYEQYF. CDR3 DNA sequence: TGTGCCAGCAGCTACCAACCAAGCTCCTACGAGCAGTACTTC.

The sample holds one count of this clonotype. V and J are TRBV6-1 and TRBJ2-7, with 9 bases matching TRBD1. V gave up 4 bases and J gave up 5 bases; unmatched junction bases: 6. Germline lookup yields CDR1 MNHNS and CDR2 SASEGT. The CDR3 is 14 amino acids. This CDR3 reads CASSARRDRDEQYF. CDR3 nucleotides: TGTGCCAGCAGTGCAAGAAGGGACAGGGACGAGCAGTACTTC.

This clonotype was observed a handful of times. The rearrangement joins TRBV4-2 to TRBJ2-5; 11 bases map to TRBD1. The CDR3 is 18 residues long. V shed 3 bases and J 2 bases; nucleotides not matched to a gene: 11. From germline, CDR1 is LGHNA and CDR2 YNFKEQ. The CDR3 loop reads CASSQAGTGGLVQETQYF. CDR3 nucleotides: TGTGCCAGCAGCCAGGCCGGGACAGGGGGTTTGGTACAAGAGACCCAGTACTTC.

V usage is TRBV7-2 and J usage is TRBJ2-1; TRBD2 aligns across 7 bases. Germline CDR1 SGHTA, CDR2 FQGNSA. The CDR3 loop spans 16 amino acids. V lost 5 bases, J lost 6 bases, and 13 bases stayed unmatched. CDR3 sequence reads: CASSPEQVAGFNEQFF. CDR3 bases: TGTGCCAGCAGCCCAGAACAGGTAGCGGGTTTCAATGAGCAGTTCTTC.

The chain has TRBV12-3 or TRBV12-4 and TRBJ2-2; the D gene is possibly TRBD2 (6 bases). The CDR3 is 12 residues long. CDR3 region: CVTRRGTGELFF. CDR3 coding DNA: TGTGTCACCAGGAGGGGAACCGGGGAGCTGTTTTTT.

The chain employs TRBV25-1 and TRBJ1-2, with D possibly being TRBD1 (6 bases). Germline loops: CDR1 MGHDK, CDR2 SYGVNS. The CDR3 is 15 amino acids. Trimming pared 7 bases from V and 2 bases from J, leaving 17 bases between. The CDR3 is CASMGVTGSNYGYTF. The CDR3 DNA follows: TGTGCCAGCATGGGAGTGACAGGTTCAAACTATGGCTACACCTTC.

The CDR3 loop reads CASSFHQPQHF. CDR3 DNA sequence: TGTGCCAGCAGCTTTCATCAGCCCCAGCATTTT. The rearrangement links TRBV11-3 to TRBJ1-5, with unresolved D. The CDR3 loop spans 11 amino acids. V was pared by 3 bases and J by 5 bases, with 2 bases between. CDR1 and CDR2 from the germline V gene are SGHNT and YENEEA.